This T cell receptor (beta chain) was identified in a study of STAT3 mutations in large granular lymphocyte leukemia. Study-level information: Roughly half the longitudinally sequenced T-LGLL patients had canonical STAT3 mutations. Findings and caveats of the study: Every T-LGLL patient had at least one immunodominant TCRbeta clonotype.

Germline V gene sequence: CDR1 MNHEY, CDR2 SVGAGI. The CDR3 consists of 11 residues. Between the trimmed V and J ends, which lost 1 base and 6 bases, there was a span of 3 bases. Each sample's TCRbeta library yielded on average around 41,000 productive templates. Sequencing was performed with immunoSEQ multiplex PCR; in TCRdb, only in-frame clones are kept and a portion is missing. Seen here are some 1,200 clones, around 48% observed once, and the top ten hold around half. With respect to this clone: The antigen remains unidentified.

The TCR was taken from a male patient aged 50 to 59 with T-cell large granular lymphocyte leukemia. Some clones in this sample may be carry-over from other donors' samples. The sequenced sample was peripheral blood mononuclear cells. This chain joins TRBV6-5 and TRBJ1-1, with unresolved D. The CDR3 region has the DNA TGTGCCAGCAGTTACTTGGCTGAAGCTTTCTTT. Translating gives CASSYLAEAFF.